A single sample is the source of the 19 T cell receptor beta chains below, sequenced in a study of cytomegalovirus exposure and HLA in healthy donors. The PCR contained 60 Vbeta and 13 Jbeta primers. TCRdb's table, derived via immunoSEQ multiplex PCR, lists solely in-frame clones and lacks some. Of fewer than 120,000 clones in the sample, about four fifths were seen once. Sequenced: PBMCs. All receptors come from a woman in her sixties in good health and CMV-seropositive.

V and J are TRBV10-3 and TRBJ2-3; 7 bases align to TRBD1. Germline CDR1 reads ENHRY; CDR2 reads SYGVKD. The CDR3 length is 20 residues. V shed 6 bases and J 1 base; nucleotides not matched to a gene: 22. This chain's CDR3 is CAIRKFQAEPGQLRTDTQYF. In DNA, the CDR3 is TGTGCCATCAGAAAATTCCAAGCTGAGCCGGGACAGCTTCGCACAGATACGCAGTATTTT.

This clone was observed once. V and J are TRBV27 and TRBJ2-7; 12 positions match TRBD2. After removal of 2 bases from V and 11 bases from J, the junction contained 7 bases not matched to a gene. CDR1 and CDR2 from the germline V gene are MNHEY and SMNVEV (reference sequence). CDR3 length: 14 residues. The CDR3 spells CASSLVSSGRAEYF. CDR3 bases: TGTGCCAGCAGTTTAGTTTCTAGCGGGAGGGCGGAGTACTTC.

This clone appeared a few times. V usage is TRBV28 and J usage is TRBJ1-1; 9 nucleotides agree with TRBD1. Trimming took 8 bases from V and 5 from J; bases not matched to a gene: 9. The CDR3 sequence is 14 residues long. Germline V CDR1 and CDR2: MDHEN, SYDVKM. Written as DNA, the CDR3 is TGTGCCAGCGTAACAGGGGGCGCGGGAACTGAAGCTTTCTTT. This gives the protein CASVTGGAGTEAFF.

The chain recombines TRBV21-1 with TRBJ2-7; the D call TRBD1 from the table was never checked on the DNA. TRBV21-1 is a documented pseudogene. This CDR3 is built from 15 residues. CDR3 nucleotide sequence: TGTGCCAGCAGCAGACACAGGGGCCCTAGCCACGAGCAGTACTTC. Its translation: CASSRHRGPSHEQYF.

The chain employs TRBV9 and TRBJ2-7, with 7 bases aligning to TRBD2. Germline loops: CDR1 SGDLS, CDR2 YYNGEE. The trim removed 3 bases at V and 3 bases at J, leaving 3 bases unmatched. This CDR3 spans 13 amino acids. The CDR3 protein is CASSGGGLYEQYF. The CDR3 DNA reads as TGTGCCAGCAGCGGGGGGGGTCTCTACGAGCAGTACTTC.

This chain joins TRBV6-5 and TRBJ2-7, with 10 nucleotides matching TRBD1. Unmatched junction bases numbered 8, after V lost 6 bases and J lost 3 bases. Germline V gene sequence: CDR1 MNHEY, CDR2 SVGAGI. The CDR3 is 15 amino acids. For the CDR3, the DNA is TGTGCCAGCAGACAAGACAGGGGGCGCGTCTACGAGCAGTACTTC. This gives the protein CASRQDRGRVYEQYF.

The CDR3 region has the DNA TGTGCCAGTAGCCCATTGGGACAGCTAAACACTGAAGCTTTCTTT. Translation gives CASSPLGQLNTEAFF. The rearrangement links TRBV6-5 to TRBJ1-1; the match to TRBD1 covers 7 bases. Trimming removed 9 bases from V and 2 bases from J; junction bases left unmatched: 12. The CDR3 loop spans 15 amino acids. Germline V gene sequence: CDR1 MNHEY, CDR2 SVGAGI.

The chain couples TRBV27 to TRBJ2-7; D might be TRBD2 (6 bases). V was clipped by 5 bases and J by 0 bases, with 11 bases between them. Germline assignment: CDR1 MNHEY and CDR2 SMNVEV (reference sequence). The CDR3 loop spans 14 amino acids. CDR3 DNA: TGTGCCAGCAGTCGTATGCGGGACTCCTACGAGCAGTACTTC. This codes for CASSRMRDSYEQYF.

V gene TRBV7-3 combines with J gene TRBJ2-3; 7 bases align to TRBD1. This CDR3 comprises 15 residues. Germline V gene sequence: CDR1 SGHTA, CDR2 FQGTGA. The V gene end was trimmed by 1 base and the J gene end by 1 base; junction bases not matched to a gene: 2. CDR3 loop: CASSLRGQRTDTQYF. CDR3 in DNA: TGTGCCAGCAGCTTAAGGGGACAGCGCACAGATACGCAGTATTTT.

V usage is TRBV6-1 and J usage is TRBJ2-5, with a tentative D call TRBD2 (5 bases). Between the trimmed V and J ends, which lost 3 bases and 4 bases, there was a span of 18 bases. This CDR3 region has 16 residues. Germline lookup yields CDR1 MNHNS and CDR2 SASEGT. CDR3 loop: CASSDPGGGSGETQYF. The CDR3 coding sequence is TGTGCCAGCAGTGATCCGGGTGGCGGGTCGGGAGAGACCCAGTACTTC.

This chain links TRBV27 with TRBJ2-1; D gene uncertain. Trimming shortened V by 2 bases and J by 6 bases, and 8 bases separated the two germline ends. The CDR3 contains 13 residues. Germline assignment: CDR1 MNHEY and CDR2 SMNVEV (reference sequence). The CDR3 loop is CASSLLPGNEQFF. The CDR3 bases are TGTGCCAGCAGTTTACTCCCAGGCAATGAGCAGTTCTTC.

This chain uses TRBV13 with TRBJ2-3, with 11 bases lining up with TRBD2. This CDR3 region has 20 residues. After removal of 3 bases from V and 2 bases from J, the junction contained 16 bases not matched to a gene. Germline values: CDR1 PRHDT, CDR2 FYEKMQ (reference sequence). The CDR3 nucleotides are TGTGCCAGCAGCTTCGGCACCGGGACTAGCGGCAACCGCTTCACAGATACGCAGTATTTT. This encodes CASSFGTGTSGNRFTDTQYF.

This chain joins TRBV28 and TRBJ2-1; 14 nucleotides agree with TRBD2. V lost 3 bases and J lost 6; bases outside the gene matches: 4. Per the germline V gene, CDR1 is MDHEN and CDR2 is SYDVKM. The length of the CDR3 is 16 residues. Here the CDR3 reads CASSFPTSGRANEQFF. As DNA, the CDR3 is TGTGCCAGCAGTTTTCCGACTAGCGGGAGGGCCAATGAGCAGTTCTTC.

The CDR3 DNA reads as TGTGCCAGCAGTGCGGGACTTGACTATGGCTACACCTTC. Residues: CASSAGLDYGYTF. The gene calls are TRBV6-5 and TRBJ1-2, with a tentative D call TRBD1 (5 bases). This CDR3 has 13 residues. Deletions cut 5 bases from V and 3 bases from J, with 10 bases between. Germline V gene lookup returns CDR1 MNHEY and CDR2 SVGAGI.

The chain is built from TRBV19 and TRBJ2-1, with 8 bases that match TRBD1. Unmatched junction bases numbered 8, after V lost 5 bases and J lost 5 bases. The germline gives CDR1 LNHDA, CDR2 SQIVND (reference sequence). The CDR3 runs 15 residues. CDR3 in DNA: TGTGCCAGTAGTCCGACAGGGGTCCCTCACAATGAGCAGTTCTTC. Amino acids: CASSPTGVPHNEQFF.

The J gene is TRBJ2-1, the V gene TRBV29-1; D gene unclear. Per the germline V gene, CDR1 is SQVTM and CDR2 is ANQGSEA. With 1 base removed from V and 8 bases from J, the gap between germline ends came to 9 bases. This CDR3 comprises 12 residues. The CDR3 bases are TGCAGCGTTGAAGGGCAGCTAGATGAGCAGTTCTTC. It translates to CSVEGQLDEQFF.

This clone was detected a few times. The gene calls are TRBV6-4 and TRBJ2-1, with D possibly matching TRBD2 (5 bases). This CDR3 is built from 15 residues. Per the germline V gene, CDR1 is MRHNA and CDR2 is SNTAGT. Between the trimmed V and J ends, which lost 3 bases and 9 bases, there was a span of 18 bases. CDR3 in DNA: TGTGCCAGCAGTGAATGGGCGTTAGTCGGGGTTGAGCAGTTCTTC. Protein sequence: CASSEWALVGVEQFF.

The chain combines TRBV19 with TRBJ2-6; D possibly corresponds to TRBD2 (6 bases). Germline CDR1 LNHDA, CDR2 SQIVND (reference sequence). This CDR3 region has 21 residues. With 5 bases removed from V and 0 bases from J, the gap between germline ends came to 26 bases. CDR3 protein: CASSVVGQSFGRLSGANVLTF. The DNA of the CDR3 is TGTGCCAGTAGTGTTGTCGGACAAAGTTTTGGGAGGCTCTCTGGGGCCAACGTCCTGACTTTC.

The V and J genes are TRBV28 and TRBJ2-7, with TRBD2 matching over 9 bases. This CDR3 region has 15 residues. CDR1 and CDR2 from the germline V gene are MDHEN and SYDVKM. V was clipped by 5 bases and J by 9 bases; unmatched bases: 14. The CDR3 region is CASSRGSGRVWGQYF. The CDR3 bases are TGTGCCAGCAGTCGGGGTAGCGGGAGAGTTTGGGGGCAGTACTTC. The complete variable domain, with remaining parts taken from reference TRBV28 and TRBJ2-7, reads DVKVTQSSRYLVKRTGEKVFLECVQDMDHENMFWYRQDPGLGLRLIYFSYDVKMKEKGDIPEGYSVSREKKERFSLILESASTNQTSMYLCASSRGSGRVWGQYFGPGTRLTVT.